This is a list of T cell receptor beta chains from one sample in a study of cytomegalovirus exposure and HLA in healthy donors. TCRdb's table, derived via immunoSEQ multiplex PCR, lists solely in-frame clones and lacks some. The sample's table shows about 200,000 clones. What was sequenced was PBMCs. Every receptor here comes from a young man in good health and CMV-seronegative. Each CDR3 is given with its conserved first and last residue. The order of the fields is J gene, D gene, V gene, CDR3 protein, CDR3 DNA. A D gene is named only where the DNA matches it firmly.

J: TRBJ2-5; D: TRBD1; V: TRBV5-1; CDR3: CASSIGQGSMETQYF; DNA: TGCGCCAGCAGCATCGGACAGGGTTCGATGGAGACCCAGTACTTC
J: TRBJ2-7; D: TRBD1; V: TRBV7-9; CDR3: CASGQGSGEQYF; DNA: TGTGCCAGCGGACAGGGTAGCGGCGAGCAGTACTTC
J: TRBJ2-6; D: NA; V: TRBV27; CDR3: CAVAGTPSSGANVLTF; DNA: TGTGCCGTCGCCGGGACACCATCCTCTGGGGCCAACGTCCTGACTTTC
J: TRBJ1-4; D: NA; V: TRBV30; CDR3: CAWSETLRGSNEKLFF; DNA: TGTGCCTGGAGTGAAACCCTCAGGGGAAGTAATGAAAAACTGTTTTTT
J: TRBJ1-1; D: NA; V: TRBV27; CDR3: CASTTAGETEAFF; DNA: TGTGCCAGCACTACGGCCGGGGAGACTGAAGCTTTCTTT
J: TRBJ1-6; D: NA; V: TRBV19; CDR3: CASTPQGGSPLHF; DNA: TGTGCCAGTACCCCCCAGGGAGGTTCACCCCTCCACTTT
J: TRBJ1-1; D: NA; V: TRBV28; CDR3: CASIPTGSTEAFF; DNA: TGTGCCAGCATTCCCACAGGGAGCACTGAAGCTTTCTTT
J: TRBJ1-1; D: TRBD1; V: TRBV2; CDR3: CASKGDRGGTEAFF; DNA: TGTGCCAGCAAGGGGGACAGGGGAGGCACTGAAGCTTTCTTT
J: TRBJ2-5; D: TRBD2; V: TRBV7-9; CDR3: CASSPPEGRSGRGQETQYF; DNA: TGTGCCAGCAGCCCCCCCGAAGGACGTAGCGGGAGGGGTCAAGAGACCCAGTACTTC
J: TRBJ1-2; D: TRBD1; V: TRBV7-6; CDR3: CASSPTDRGGYTF; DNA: TGTGCCAGCTCTCCGACGGACAGGGGGGGCTACACCTTC
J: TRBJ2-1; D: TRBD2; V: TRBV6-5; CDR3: CASSYSGRAGVYEQFF; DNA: TGTGCCAGCAGTTACAGCGGGAGGGCCGGTGTCTATGAGCAGTTCTTC
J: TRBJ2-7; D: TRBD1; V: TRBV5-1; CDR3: CASSLWTGNYEQYF; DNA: TGCGCCAGCAGCCTATGGACAGGGAACTACGAGCAGTACTTC
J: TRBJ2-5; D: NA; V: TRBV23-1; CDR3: CASRGGPGGETQYF; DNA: TGCGCCAGCAGAGGGGGCCCGGGAGGGGAGACCCAGTACTTC
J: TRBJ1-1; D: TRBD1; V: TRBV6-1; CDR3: CASSVDRGRDMNTEAFF; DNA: TGTGCCAGCAGTGTGGACAGGGGACGGGACATGAACACTGAAGCTTTCTTT
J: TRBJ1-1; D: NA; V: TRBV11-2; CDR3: CASSSQFYTEAFF; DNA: TGTGCCAGCAGTTCCCAATTTTACACTGAAGCTTTCTTT
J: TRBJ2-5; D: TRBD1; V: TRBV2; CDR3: CASSEAGRGRGEETQYF; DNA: TGTGCCAGCAGTGAAGCTGGCAGGGGGCGAGGTGAAGAGACCCAGTACTTC
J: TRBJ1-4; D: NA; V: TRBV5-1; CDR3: CASSSQGQRGEKLFF; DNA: TGCGCCAGCAGCAGTCAGGGGCAAAGAGGGGAAAAACTGTTTTTT
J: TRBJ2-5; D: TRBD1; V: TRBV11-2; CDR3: CASALQGETQYF; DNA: TGTGCCAGCGCTCTACAGGGGGAGACCCAGTACTTC
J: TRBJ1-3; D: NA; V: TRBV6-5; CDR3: CASSPSGEPGNTIYF; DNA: TGTGCCAGCAGTCCCTCAGGGGAGCCTGGAAACACCATATATTTT
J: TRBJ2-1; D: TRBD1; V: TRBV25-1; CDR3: CASHDSGQDNEQFF; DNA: TGTGCCAGCCACGACTCCGGACAGGACAATGAGCAGTTCTTC
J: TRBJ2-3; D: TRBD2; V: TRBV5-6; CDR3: CASSQTSGRPASTDTQYF; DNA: TGTGCCAGCAGCCAGACTAGCGGGAGGCCTGCTAGCACAGATACGCAGTATTTT
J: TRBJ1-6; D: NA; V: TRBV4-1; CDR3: CASSQAPSSSYNSPLHF; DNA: TGCGCCAGCAGCCAAGCCCCCTCGAGCTCCTATAATTCACCCCTCCACTTT